A selection of T cell receptor beta chains follows, all from one sample in a study of blood T cell repertoires in COVID-19. This table comes from immunoSEQ multiplex PCR, and its TCRdb copy is limited to in-frame clones, with some not included. The sample has some 130,000 clones; almost 80% are singletons. The sample consisted of peripheral blood. The source of these receptors is a man in his fifties or sixties who had recovered from COVID-19. Both conserved end residues are part of each CDR3. A D gene is named only where the DNA matches it firmly. Expanded clones are given a class, and other clones once, few, many or no size at all.

j_call d_call v_call clone_size cdr3_nt cdr3_aa
TRBJ2-7 NA TRBV5-6 once TGTGCCAGCAGCCCGGGGAGCCCCTACGAGCAGTACTTC CASSPGSPYEQYF
TRBJ2-1 TRBD1 TRBV9 NA TGTGCCAGCAGCGTAGGGACAGGGGTGCGGGAGTGGGGCAATGAGCAGTTCTTC CASSVGTGVREWGNEQFF
TRBJ2-3 TRBD2 TRBV7-2 NA TGTGCCAGCAGCACCGGACTAGCAATTGGAGATACGCAGTATTTT CASSTGLAIGDTQYF
TRBJ1-1 NA TRBV18 NA TGTGCCAGCTCACCAAGTCAGGGCCTCACTGAAGCTTTCTTT CASSPSQGLTEAFF
TRBJ2-5 TRBD2 TRBV28 NA TGTGCCAGCAGTGCGGCTAGCGGGAGTTTAGAGACCCAGTACTTC CASSAASGSLETQYF
TRBJ1-1 TRBD1 TRBV10-3 NA TGTGCCACTAAGGGGGCCGGGAACACTGAAGCTTTCTTT CATKGAGNTEAFF
TRBJ2-1 NA TRBV29-1 NA TGCAGCGTCGTTGGGGTTGGGGGCATCGATCGAAATGAGCAGTTCTTC CSVVGVGGIDRNEQFF
TRBJ2-7 NA TRBV6-4 NA TGTGCCAGCAGTGACTCAACTAACGGGAGTAACGAGCAGTACTTC CASSDSTNGSNEQYF
TRBJ1-4 NA TRBV5-4 few TGTGCCAGCAGCCCGGGGGGGGGCTCTGCAACTAATGAAAAACTGTTTTTT CASSPGGGSATNEKLFF
TRBJ1-1 NA TRBV4-1 NA TGCGCCAGCAGCCAAGCCGCGGGGCGGGTGGCTGAAGCTTTCTTT CASSQAAGRVAEAFF
TRBJ2-5 NA TRBV2 NA TGTGCCAGCAACCCCGGGTGGGAGACCCAGTACTTC CASNPGWETQYF
TRBJ2-2 TRBD2 TRBV7-2 NA TGTGCCAGCAGCTGGAAAGCGGGAGTTGGCGGGGAGCTGTTTTTT CASSWKAGVGGELFF
TRBJ2-7 TRBD2 TRBV28 NA TGTGCCAGCAGTCCTGGACTAGCGGGAGCGGTCCACGAGCAGTACTTC CASSPGLAGAVHEQYF
TRBJ1-3 NA TRBV6-5 NA TGTGCCAGCAGCGCGGTCGAGTCTGGAAACACCATATATTTT CASSAVESGNTIYF
TRBJ1-6 NA TRBV6-6 few TGTGCCGGAGGCCGAGGGCCAGATTCACCCCTCCACTTT CAGGRGPDSPLHF
TRBJ1-1 NA TRBV19 NA TGTGCCAGTACCCTCGACAGAAACACTGAAGCTTTCTTT CASTLDRNTEAFF
TRBJ2-1 NA TRBV30 NA TGTGCCTGGAGTGTAGCGGCTAGCGTTCGTAGTGGTGAGCAGTTCTTC CAWSVAASVRSGEQFF
TRBJ1-5 NA TRBV27 NA TGTGCCAGCAGTTTATTGGGGGGAATAGGCAATCAGCCCCAGCATTTT CASSLLGGIGNQPQHF
TRBJ1-6 TRBD1 TRBV19 NA TGTGCCAGTAGGACAGGGGATCTCAATTCACCCCTCCACTTT CASRTGDLNSPLHF
TRBJ1-3 TRBD1 TRBV4-1 NA TGCGCCAGCAGCCAGACAGGGGGATTAAACACCATATATTTT CASSQTGGLNTIYF
TRBJ2-3 NA TRBV19 NA TGTGCCAGTAGGCCATACTATACTAGCACAGATACGCAGTATTTT CASRPYYTSTDTQYF